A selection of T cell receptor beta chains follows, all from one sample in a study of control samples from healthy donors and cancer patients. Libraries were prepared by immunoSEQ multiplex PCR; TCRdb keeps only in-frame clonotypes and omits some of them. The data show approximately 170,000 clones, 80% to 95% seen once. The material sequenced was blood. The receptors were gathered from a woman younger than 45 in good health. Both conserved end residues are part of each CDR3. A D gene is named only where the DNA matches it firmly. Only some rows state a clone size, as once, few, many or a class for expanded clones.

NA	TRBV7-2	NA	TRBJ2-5	CASSLYSTQETQYF	TGTGCCAGCAGCTTATACAGTACTCAAGAGACCCAGTACTTC
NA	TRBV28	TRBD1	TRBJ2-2	CASSLPPDRAGELFF	TGTGCCAGCAGTCTTCCCCCCGACAGGGCCGGGGAGCTGTTTTTT
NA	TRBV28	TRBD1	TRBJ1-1	CASRQGERNTEAFF	TGTGCCAGCAGACAGGGGGAGAGGAACACTGAAGCTTTCTTT
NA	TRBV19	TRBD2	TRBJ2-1	CASSSRTSGKPNEQFF	TGTGCCAGTAGTTCCAGGACTAGCGGGAAACCGAATGAGCAGTTCTTC
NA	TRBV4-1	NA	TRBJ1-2	CASSQAPGGGWGYTF	TGCGCCAGCAGCCAAGCCCCGGGCGGGGGTTGGGGCTACACCTTC
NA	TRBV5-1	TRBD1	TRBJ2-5	CASSSTGQIQETQYF	TGCGCCAGCAGTTCTACGGGACAGATCCAAGAGACCCAGTACTTC
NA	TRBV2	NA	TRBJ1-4	CASRAYNEKLFF	TGTGCCAGCAGGGCCTATAATGAAAAACTGTTTTTT
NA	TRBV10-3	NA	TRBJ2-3	CAISSHDQTLTDTQYF	TGTGCCATCAGCAGCCACGATCAGACTCTCACGGATACGCAGTATTTT
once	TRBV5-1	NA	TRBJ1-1	CASSLVRQNTEAFF	TGCGCCAGTAGCTTGGTAAGACAGAACACTGAAGCTTTCTTT
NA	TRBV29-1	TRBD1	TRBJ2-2	CSVTGTEDGELFF	TGCAGCGTCACCGGGACAGAGGACGGGGAGCTGTTTTTT
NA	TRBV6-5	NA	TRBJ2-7	CASSYSTKYEQYF	TGTGCCAGCAGTTACTCGACCAAGTACGAGCAGTACTTC
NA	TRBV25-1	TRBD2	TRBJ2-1	CASSSSGVTNEQFF	TGTGCCAGCAGTTCTAGCGGGGTTACAAATGAGCAGTTCTTC
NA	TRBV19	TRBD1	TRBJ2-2	CASGTGSTGELFF	TGTGCCAGTGGGACAGGGAGCACCGGGGAGCTGTTTTTT
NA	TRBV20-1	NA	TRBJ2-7	CSARTGREQYF	TGCAGTGCTAGAACGGGGCGCGAGCAGTACTTC
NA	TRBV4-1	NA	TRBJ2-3	CASSQEGARDTQYF	TGCGCCAGCAGCCAAGAAGGGGCGCGAGATACGCAGTATTTT